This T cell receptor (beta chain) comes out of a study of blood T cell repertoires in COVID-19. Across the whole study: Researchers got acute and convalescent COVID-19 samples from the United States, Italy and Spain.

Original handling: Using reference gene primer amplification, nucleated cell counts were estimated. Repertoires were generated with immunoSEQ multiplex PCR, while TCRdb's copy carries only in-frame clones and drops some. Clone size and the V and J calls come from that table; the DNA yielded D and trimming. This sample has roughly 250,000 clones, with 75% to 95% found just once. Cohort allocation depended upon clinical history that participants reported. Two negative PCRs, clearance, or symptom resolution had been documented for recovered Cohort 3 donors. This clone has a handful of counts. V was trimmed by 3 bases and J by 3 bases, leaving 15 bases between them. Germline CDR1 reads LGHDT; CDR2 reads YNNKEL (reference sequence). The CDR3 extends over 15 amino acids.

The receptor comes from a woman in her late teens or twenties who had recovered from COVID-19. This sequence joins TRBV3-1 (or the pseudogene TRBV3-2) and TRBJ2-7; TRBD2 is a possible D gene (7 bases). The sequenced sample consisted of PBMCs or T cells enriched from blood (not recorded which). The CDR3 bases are TGTGCCAGCAGCCATTCTGGGGGAGGGGGCTACGAGCAGTACTTC. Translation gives CASSHSGGGGYEQYF.